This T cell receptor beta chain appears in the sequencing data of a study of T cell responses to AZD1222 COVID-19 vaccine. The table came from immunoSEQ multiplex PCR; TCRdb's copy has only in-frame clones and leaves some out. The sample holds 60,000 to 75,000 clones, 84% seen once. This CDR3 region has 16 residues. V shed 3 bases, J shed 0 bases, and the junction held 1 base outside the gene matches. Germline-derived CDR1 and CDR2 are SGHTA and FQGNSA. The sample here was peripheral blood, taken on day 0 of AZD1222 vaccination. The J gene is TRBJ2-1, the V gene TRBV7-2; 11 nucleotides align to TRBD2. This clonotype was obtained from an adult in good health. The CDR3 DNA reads TGTGCCAGCAGCTTTGGGACTAGCGGCTCCTACAATGAGCAGTTCTTC. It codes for CASSFGTSGSYNEQFF.